Detailed here is one T cell receptor beta chain. The assay was immunoSEQ multiplex PCR, and TCRdb's table has in-frame clones only and misses some. Of about 15,000 clones in the sample, roughly 65% were seen once. The data were obtained in a study of OX40 agonist ivuxolimab in advanced cancers. Study in general: Of the participants, 40% to 50% had some prior anti-PD-1, anti-PD-L1 or anti-CTLA-4 therapy, which was allowed.

The study sampled blood at baseline, cycle 4 day 1, and cycle 7 day 1. Germline-derived CDR1 and CDR2 are SNHLY and FYNNEI. This CDR3 has 12 residues. With V trimmed by 10 bases and J by 6 bases, 5 bases remained unmatched. The TCR was taken from an adult with an advanced solid tumor such as melanoma, head and neck, liver or kidney cancer. The chain combines TRBV2 with TRBJ1-4; TRBD1 agrees at 7 bases. This specimen was CD4+ or CD8+ T cells sorted from blood, taken in a trial of the OX40 agonist ivuxolimab. The CDR3 sequence is CANGDSYEKLFF. The CDR3, as DNA: TGTGCCAATGGGGACAGTTATGAAAAACTGTTTTTT.